A single sample is the source of the 20 T cell receptor beta chains below, sequenced in a study of beta chain features in type 1 diabetes. The whole isolated RNA underwent reverse transcription, so sequencing captured expressed TCRB transcripts. Generated by immunoSEQ multiplex PCR, the TCRdb table keeps only in-frame clones and is missing some. The sample yields 130,000 to 150,000 clones, 6% to 7.5% seen once. Source material: central memory CD4+ T cells from blood. These receptors were collected from a woman in her twenties or thirties in good health.

This clone has more than one count but fewer than ten. The J gene is TRBJ2-3, the V gene TRBV7-2, with 8 bases identical to TRBD2. The CDR3 runs 14 residues. Germline lookup yields CDR1 SGHTA and CDR2 FQGNSA. V was pared by 3 bases and J by 4 bases, with 3 bases of the junction left unmatched. DNA of the CDR3: TGTGCCAGCAGCTTGTGGCGGGAGGCAGATACGCAGTATTTT. Translated: CASSLWREADTQYF.

The genes are TRBV7-9 and TRBJ2-5, with 7 nucleotides matching TRBD1. The germline V gene has CDR1 SEHNR and CDR2 FQNEAQ (reference sequence). Losses at the gene ends were 10 bases for V and 5 bases for J; bases not matched to a gene: 10. The CDR3 consists of 13 residues. The CDR3 region is CAIPTGDGETQYF. DNA of the CDR3: TGTGCCATACCAACAGGGGACGGCGAGACCCAGTACTTC.

The chain has TRBV6-6 and TRBJ2-2; tentatively, D is TRBD1 (5 bases). V was trimmed by 6 bases and J by 3 bases, leaving 17 bases between them. Germline V gene sequence: CDR1 MNHNY, CDR2 SVGAGI (reference sequence). The CDR3 contains 16 residues. The DNA for the CDR3 is TGTGCCAGCAGCCCGACAGAGACGGGTCACACCGGGGAGCTGTTTTTT. Amino acids: CASSPTETGHTGELFF.

CDR3 in amino acids: CASSASRLQPNTDTQYF. The CDR3 DNA follows: TGTGCCAGCAGCGCTTCCAGACTCCAACCAAACACAGATACGCAGTATTTT. This sequence joins TRBV9 and TRBJ2-3; D is ambiguous. Germline lookup yields CDR1 SGDLS and CDR2 YYNGEE. The CDR3 runs 17 residues. Trimming left V 3 bases short and J 2 bases short, with 19 bases between. Supplemented by reference TRBV9 and TRBJ2-3, the full variable domain reads DSGVTQTPKHLITATGQRVTLRCSPRSGDLSVYWYQQSLDQGLQFLIQYYNGEERAKGNILERFSAQQFPDLHSELNLSSLELGDSALYFCASSASRLQPNTDTQYFGPGTRLTVL.

This clone has only a few counts. CDR3 sequence (DNA): TGTGCCAGCAGCTTAGCCGATCTGGCGGGGAGCTCCTACAATGAGCAGTTCTTC. Amino acid sequence: CASSLADLAGSSYNEQFF. The genes are TRBV7-9 and TRBJ2-1; D possibly corresponds to TRBD2 (6 bases). CDR1 is SEHNR, CDR2 FQNEAQ, per germline (reference sequence). The V end was cut by 0 bases, the J end by 0 bases, with 15 bases between. The CDR3 covers 18 residues.

The chain links TRBV28 to TRBJ1-4; 7 bases map to TRBD1. The CDR3 sequence is 14 residues long. Looked up from germline, CDR1 is MDHEN and CDR2 is SYDVKM. V gave up 6 bases and J gave up 6 bases; unmatched junction bases: 7. The CDR3 is CASSPTGTDEKLFF. CDR3 coding DNA: TGTGCCAGCAGCCCCACCGGGACAGATGAAAAACTGTTTTTT.

This clone appeared a few times. The chain employs TRBV7-2 and TRBJ2-7; a possible D gene is TRBD2 (5 bases). With 1 base removed from V and 4 bases from J, the gap between germline ends came to 23 bases. CDR1 and CDR2 (germline): SGHTA, FQGNSA. This CDR3 is 18 amino acids long. The CDR3 DNA reads as TGTGCCAGCAGCTTAGTGGTGGACTGGAGAAATCCCGGGTACGAGCAGTACTTC. Its protein product is CASSLVVDWRNPGYEQYF. Full variable domain (outside the CDR3, taken from reference TRBV7-2 and TRBJ2-7): GAGVSQSPSNKVTEKGKDVELRCDPISGHTALYWYRQSLGQGLEFLIYFQGNSAPDKSGLPSDRFSAERTGGSVSTLTIQRTQQEDSAVYLCASSLVVDWRNPGYEQYFGPGTRLTVT.

To note about this clone: With a much larger clone just one base away, this may be a read error. This rearrangement joins TRBV7-9 to TRBJ1-4; 7 bases agree with TRBD1. This CDR3 comprises 14 residues. CDR1 is SEHNR, CDR2 FQNEAQ, per germline (reference sequence). The V gene end was trimmed by 5 bases and the J gene end by 4 bases; junction bases not matched to a gene: 4. The CDR3 reads CASSGDRFNEKLFF. Written as DNA, the CDR3 is TGTGCCAGCAGCGGGGACAGATTTAATGAAAAACTGTTTTTT.

This clone has only a few counts. V is TRBV28 and J is TRBJ1-1; the D gene is possibly TRBD1 (5 bases). CDR3 length: 16 residues. Germline values: CDR1 MDHEN, CDR2 SYDVKM. V was clipped by 6 bases and J by 1 base, with 18 bases between them. Here the CDR3 DNA reads TGTGCCAGCAGCACAGGAGGGGTAAGTCCGAACACTGAAGCTTTCTTT. Translation: CASSTGGVSPNTEAFF.

This clone has more than one count but fewer than ten. V is TRBV4-2 and J is TRBJ2-1; possible D gene TRBD2, 6 bases. Trimming removed 0 bases from V and 4 bases from J, with 13 bases in between. The CDR3 loop spans 16 amino acids. Germline V gene sequence: CDR1 LGHNA, CDR2 YNFKEQ. The CDR3 spells CASSQDRPSAYNEQFF. The CDR3 region has the DNA TGTGCCAGCAGCCAAGATCGTCCTAGCGCTTACAATGAGCAGTTCTTC.

This chain uses TRBV7-6 with TRBJ2-7, with 7 nucleotides matching TRBD1. V gave up 5 bases and J gave up 1 base; unmatched junction bases: 11. Germline-derived CDR1 and CDR2 are SGHVS and FNYEAQ. This CDR3 has 16 amino acids. The CDR3 region is CASSPRGQASSYEQYF. CDR3 nucleotides: TGTGCCAGCAGCCCCCGCGGACAGGCCTCATCCTACGAGCAGTACTTC.

The chain is built from TRBV7-3 and TRBJ2-5; TRBD1 is a possible D gene (5 bases). CDR3 size: 13 residues. CDR1 and CDR2 (germline): SGHTA, FQGTGA. Deletions cut 5 bases from V and 4 bases from J, with 11 bases between. CDR3 loop: CASSPDIAETQYF. In DNA, the CDR3 is TGTGCCAGCAGCCCGGACATAGCAGAGACCCAGTACTTC.

This clone appeared a few times. V gene TRBV15 combines with J gene TRBJ1-1; TRBD1 is a possible D gene (5 bases). Germline values: CDR1 LNHNV, CDR2 YYDKDF (reference sequence). V lost 2 bases to trimming and J lost 4 bases, with 14 bases between them. The CDR3 extends over 15 amino acids. CDR3 coding DNA: TGTGCCACCAGCAGAACACTCCCAGGGATCACTGAAGCTTTCTTT. It is translated as CATSRTLPGITEAFF.

This rearrangement joins TRBV18 to TRBJ2-7, with D maybe TRBD2 (5 bases). Germline loops: CDR1 KGHSH, CDR2 LQKENI. V lost 5 bases to trimming and J lost 3 bases, with 14 bases between them. This CDR3 is built from 14 residues. The CDR3 DNA is TGTGCCAGCTCAATGCGTAGGGAGATCTACGAGCAGTACTTC. This encodes CASSMRREIYEQYF.

The rearrangement links TRBV4-2 to TRBJ2-1, with 7 bases fitting TRBD1. CDR3 size: 16 residues. Germline CDR1 and CDR2: LGHNA and YNFKEQ. J was trimmed by 6 bases and V by 5 bases; bases with no gene match: 13. CDR3 sequence: CASSFHGRGFLNEQFF. In DNA form, the CDR3 reads TGTGCCAGCAGCTTCCATGGCAGGGGGTTCCTCAATGAGCAGTTCTTC.

A few counts support this clone. The chain carries TRBV6-5 and TRBJ1-1, with D possibly TRBD1 on 6 matching bases. V was pared by 0 bases and J by 8 bases, with 19 bases between. Germline CDR1 reads MNHEY; CDR2 reads SVGAGI. The CDR3 extends over 16 amino acids. This CDR3 reads CASSYSRGRMVPEAFF. The CDR3 region has the DNA TGTGCCAGCAGTTACTCGCGGGGGCGGATGGTCCCGGAAGCTTTCTTT.

The sample holds a few counts of this clone. The chain links TRBV6-6 to TRBJ2-7; possible D gene TRBD1, 6 bases. CDR1 MNHNY and CDR2 SVGAGI come from the germline V gene (reference sequence). The length of the CDR3 is 15 residues. With 0 bases removed from V and 2 bases from J, the gap between germline ends came to 11 bases. For the CDR3, the DNA is TGTGCCAGCAGTTACTCGACAGGACAGACCTACGAGCAGTACTTC. It specifies CASSYSTGQTYEQYF.

The chain carries TRBV13 and TRBJ2-5, with D possibly being TRBD1 (6 bases). Between the trimmed V and J ends, which lost 0 bases and 5 bases, there was a span of 13 bases. From germline, CDR1 is PRHDT and CDR2 FYEKMQ (reference sequence). CDR3 size: 15 residues. In DNA, the CDR3 is TGTGCCAGCAGCTTAGGCCTACAGGGCGGCGAGACCCAGTACTTC. Translated, it gives CASSLGLQGGETQYF.

This clone turned up a few times. V usage is TRBV2 and J usage is TRBJ2-7; 7 nucleotides match TRBD1. The CDR3 spans 12 residues. The junction had 7 bases not matched to a gene; V was cut back by 8 bases and J by 6 bases. Germline V CDR1 and CDR2: SNHLY, FYNNEI. CDR3 DNA: TGTGCCAGCCGGGACAGTCCGCGCGAGCAGTACTTC. This codes for CASRDSPREQYF.

This chain connects TRBV11-2 to TRBJ1-5; D may be TRBD1 (5 bases). CDR1 is SGHAT and CDR2 is FQNNGV in the germline V gene. V lost 5 bases and J 7 bases, leaving 12 bases between the germline ends. This CDR3 is 13 amino acids long. CDR3 residues: CASSRQEGQPQHF. CDR3 sequence (DNA): TGTGCCAGCAGCCGCCAGGAGGGGCAGCCCCAGCATTTT.